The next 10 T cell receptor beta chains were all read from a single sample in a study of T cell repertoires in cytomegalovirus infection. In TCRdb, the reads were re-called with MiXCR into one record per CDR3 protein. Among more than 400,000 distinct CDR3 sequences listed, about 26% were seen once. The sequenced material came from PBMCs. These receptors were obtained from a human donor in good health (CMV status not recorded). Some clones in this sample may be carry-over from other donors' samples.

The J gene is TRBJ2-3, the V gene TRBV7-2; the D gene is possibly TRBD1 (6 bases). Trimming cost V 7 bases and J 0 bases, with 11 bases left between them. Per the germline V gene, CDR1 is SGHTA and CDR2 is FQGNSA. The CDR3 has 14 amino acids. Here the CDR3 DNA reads TGTGCCAGCAACACAGGGTTGAGCACAGATACGCAGTATTTT. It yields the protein CASNTGLSTDTQYF.

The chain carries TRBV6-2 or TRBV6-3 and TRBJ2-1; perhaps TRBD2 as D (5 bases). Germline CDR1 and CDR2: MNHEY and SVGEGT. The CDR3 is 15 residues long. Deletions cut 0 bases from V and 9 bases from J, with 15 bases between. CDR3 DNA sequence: TGTGCCAGCAGTTACTCGCGAGGGATAGGTGTTGAGCAGTTCTTC. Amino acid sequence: CASSYSRGIGVEQFF.

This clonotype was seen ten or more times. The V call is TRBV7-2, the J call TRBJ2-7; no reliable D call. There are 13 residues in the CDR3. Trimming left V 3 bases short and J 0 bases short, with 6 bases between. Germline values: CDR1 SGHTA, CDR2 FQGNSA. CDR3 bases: TGTGCCAGCAGCTTTTACAACTCCTACGAGCAGTACTTC. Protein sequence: CASSFYNSYEQYF.

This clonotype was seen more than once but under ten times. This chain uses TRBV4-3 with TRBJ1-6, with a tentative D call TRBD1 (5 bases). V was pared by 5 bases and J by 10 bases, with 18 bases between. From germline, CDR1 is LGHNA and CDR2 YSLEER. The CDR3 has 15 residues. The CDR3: CASSRSLGELSPLHF. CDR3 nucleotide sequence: TGCGCCAGCAGCAGGTCCTTGGGGGAGCTCTCACCCCTCCACTTT.

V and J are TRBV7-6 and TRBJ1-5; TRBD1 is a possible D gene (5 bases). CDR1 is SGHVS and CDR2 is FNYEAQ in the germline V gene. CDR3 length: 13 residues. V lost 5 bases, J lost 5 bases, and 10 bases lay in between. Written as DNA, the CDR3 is TGTGCCAGCAGCGCAGGGAAGGATCAGCCCCAGCATTTT. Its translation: CASSAGKDQPQHF.

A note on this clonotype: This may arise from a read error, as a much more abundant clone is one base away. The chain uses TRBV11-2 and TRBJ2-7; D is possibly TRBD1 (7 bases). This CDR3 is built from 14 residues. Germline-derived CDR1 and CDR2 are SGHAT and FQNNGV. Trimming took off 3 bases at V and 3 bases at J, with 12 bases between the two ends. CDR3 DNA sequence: TGTGCCAGCAGCTTCGGGCAGGGGGGCTACGAGCAGTACTTC. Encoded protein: CASSFGQGGYEQYF. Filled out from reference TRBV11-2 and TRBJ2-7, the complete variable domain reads EAGVAQSPRYKIIEKRQSVAFWCNPISGHATLYWYQQILGQGPKLLIQFQNNGVVDDSQLPKDRFSAERLKGVDSTLKIQPAKLEDSAVYLCASSFGQGGYEQYFGPGTRLTVT.

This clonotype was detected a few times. CDR3 residues: CASSGGYTEAFF. The CDR3 DNA reads as TGTGCCAGCAGCGGGGGCTACACTGAAGCTTTCTTT. The chain has TRBV12-3 or TRBV12-4 and TRBJ1-1; TRBD1 is a possible D gene (6 bases). The V end lost 6 bases, the J end lost 3 bases, and 8 bases lay between the germline ends. The CDR3 is made up of 12 amino acids.

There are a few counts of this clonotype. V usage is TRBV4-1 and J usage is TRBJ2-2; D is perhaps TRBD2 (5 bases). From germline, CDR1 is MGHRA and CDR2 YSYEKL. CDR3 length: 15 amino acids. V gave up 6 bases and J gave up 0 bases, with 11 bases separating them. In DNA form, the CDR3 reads TGCGCCAGCAGAAACCGGGGATCGAACACCGGGGAGCTGTTTTTT. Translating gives CASRNRGSNTGELFF.

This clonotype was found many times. DNA of the CDR3: TGTGCCAGCAGCCCCTACAGTTCGTTCTACACCTTC. Its protein product is CASSPYSSFYTF. The rearrangement links TRBV7-2 to TRBJ1-2, with no clear D. The length of the CDR3 is 12 residues. Trimming left V 5 bases short and J 10 bases short, with 14 bases between. CDR1 is SGHTA, CDR2 FQGNSA, per germline.

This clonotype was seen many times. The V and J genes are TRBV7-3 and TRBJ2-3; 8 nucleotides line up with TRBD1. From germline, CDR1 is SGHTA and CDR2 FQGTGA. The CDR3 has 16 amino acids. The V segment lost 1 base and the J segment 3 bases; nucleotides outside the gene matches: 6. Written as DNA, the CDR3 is TGTGCCAGCAGCTTAATTGGGACAGGTAGTACAGATACGCAGTATTTT. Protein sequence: CASSLIGTGSTDTQYF. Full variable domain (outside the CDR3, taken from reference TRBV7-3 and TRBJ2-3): GAGVSQTPSNKVTEKGKYVELRCDPISGHTALYWYRQSLGQGPEFLIYFQGTGAADDSGLPNDRFFAVRPEGSVSTLKIQRTERGDSAVYLCASSLIGTGSTDTQYFGPGTRLTVL.